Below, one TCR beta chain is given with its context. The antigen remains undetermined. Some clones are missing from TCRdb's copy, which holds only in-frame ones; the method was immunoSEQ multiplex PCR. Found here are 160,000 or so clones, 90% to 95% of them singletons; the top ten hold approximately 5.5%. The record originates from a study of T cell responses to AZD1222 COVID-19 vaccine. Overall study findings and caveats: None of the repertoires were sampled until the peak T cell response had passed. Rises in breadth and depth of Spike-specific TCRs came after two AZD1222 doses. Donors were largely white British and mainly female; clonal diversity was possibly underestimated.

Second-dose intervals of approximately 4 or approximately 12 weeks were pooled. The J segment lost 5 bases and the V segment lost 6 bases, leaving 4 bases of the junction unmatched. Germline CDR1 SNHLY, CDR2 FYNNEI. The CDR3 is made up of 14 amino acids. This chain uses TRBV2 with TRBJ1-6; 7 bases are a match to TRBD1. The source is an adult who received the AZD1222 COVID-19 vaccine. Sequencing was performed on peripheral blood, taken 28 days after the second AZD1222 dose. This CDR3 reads CASSGTVHNSPLHF. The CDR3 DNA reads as TGTGCCAGCAGCGGGACAGTGCATAATTCACCCCTCCACTTT.